The sequence of this TCR beta chain was determined in a study of T cell repertoires in cytomegalovirus infection. TCRdb re-called the reads with MiXCR, one entry per CDR3 protein. The repertoire holds around 200,000 distinct CDR3 sequences, with about 18% as singletons. Trimming removed 4 bases at V and 3 bases at J, with 16 bases between. This CDR3 is 15 amino acids long. Germline CDR1 reads SEHNR; CDR2 reads FQNEAQ (reference sequence). This clonotype has only a few counts. The chain combines TRBV7-9 with TRBJ2-7, with a tentative D call TRBD1 (5 bases). This clonotype was sampled from a human donor in good health (CMV status not recorded). Some clones in this sample may be carry-over from other donors' samples. What was sequenced was CD8+ T cells from PBMCs. The DNA of the CDR3 is TGTGCCAGCAGCTCTACGACAGCTTCGAACTACGAGCAGTACTTC. It specifies CASSSTTASNYEQYF. Combining the CDR3 with reference TRBV7-9 and TRBJ2-7 gives the whole variable domain DTGVSQNPRHKITKRGQNVTFRCDPISEHNRLYWYRQTLGQGPEFLTYFQNEAQLEKSRLLSDRFSAERPKGSFSTLEIQRTEQGDSAMYLCASSSTTASNYEQYFGPGTRLTVT.